This T cell receptor (beta chain) was sequenced during a study of blood T cell repertoires in COVID-19. Under the authors' procedure: Amplification with reference gene primers provided the estimates of nucleated cell counts. The method was immunoSEQ multiplex PCR; TCRdb's version includes in-frame clones alone and lacks a portion of them. The V and J calls and clone size come from that table; D and trimming were worked out from the DNA. The table shows around 77,000 clones, with under 90% occurring only once. This CDR3 comprises 13 residues. Germline lookup yields CDR1 LGHNA and CDR2 YSLEER. V lost 4 bases and J 8 bases, leaving 12 bases between the germline ends.

The receptor comes from a man aged 65 to 85 with active or convalescent COVID-19. The source material was peripheral blood. The V gene is TRBV4-3, the J gene TRBJ2-1; D possibly corresponds to TRBD1 (5 bases). The CDR3 DNA reads as TGCGCCAGCAGCCTCCAGGGAAAGGATGAGCAGTTCTTC. Translated, it gives CASSLQGKDEQFF.